This TCR beta chain was documented in a study of cytomegalovirus exposure and HLA in healthy donors. General study findings and limits: Follow-up analysis found HLA locus-dependent TCR association rates, highest for DRB1 and lowest for HLA-C. Specific recognition of CMV antigens was confirmed in vitro for three chains (all CMV-associated). High specificity and sensitivity for cytomegalovirus status were reported for the classifier. Segments of the TCR beta V type were, in most cases, productive about 87% or about 30% of the time in an earlier analysis.

Vbeta (60) and Jbeta (13) primers were used in the PCR. Clones were read by immunoSEQ multiplex PCR, and TCRdb kept only the in-frame ones, dropping some. The data show some 130,000 clones, around three quarters seen once. Per the germline V gene, CDR1 is SGHRS and CDR2 is YFSETQ. This CDR3 is 15 amino acids long. V dropped 4 bases and J dropped 3; count of bases not matched to a gene: 8. To note about this clone: Its antigen is undetermined.

The V call is TRBV5-1, the J call TRBJ2-7; TRBD1 matches 9 bases. The source material was PBMCs. This clonotype was obtained from a man aged 30-40 years in good health and CMV-seronegative. CDR3 bases: TGCGCCAGCAGCCCCCCGGGACAGGGCAGCTACGAGCAGTACTTC. Translated, it gives CASSPPGQGSYEQYF.